The rows below give T cell receptor beta chains drawn from one sample of a study of T-cell reconstitution after alpha-beta-depleted transplantation in children. Each CDR3 protein gets one entry after TCRdb re-called the PCR reads with MiXCR. The sample yields hundreds of thousands of distinct CDR3 sequences, about 16% seen once. The sequences come from PBMCs, mostly from graft donor cells, collected 360 days after TCRalphabeta/CD19-depleted stem cell transplant. The receptors shown here come from a boy in the first two years of life who had a stem cell transplant for Wiskott-Aldrich syndrome, so the T cells may come from the graft donor. The CDR3 runs from the conserved cysteine through the conserved F or W. The D gene is left open where the match is weak. A row's size may be missing; if present it is once, few, many or a size class.

clone_size: NA
j_call: TRBJ2-1
d_call: TRBD1
v_call: TRBV5-1
cdr3_nt: TGCGCCAGCAGCTTGCCGGGACAGGGCTTCTACAATGAGCAGTTCTTC
cdr3_aa: CASSLPGQGFYNEQFF

clone_size: NA
j_call: TRBJ1-2
d_call: NA
v_call: TRBV20-1
cdr3_nt: TGCAGTGCTAGATTACAAGGGGGTAGTGGCTACACCTTC
cdr3_aa: CSARLQGGSGYTF

clone_size: few
j_call: TRBJ2-2
d_call: TRBD1
v_call: TRBV7-2
cdr3_nt: TGTGCCAGCAGCTTTGACAGGGGGCTCGCCGGGGAGCTGTTTTTT
cdr3_aa: CASSFDRGLAGELFF

clone_size: NA
j_call: TRBJ2-3
d_call: TRBD1
v_call: TRBV5-1
cdr3_nt: TGCGCCAGCAGCTTGGCCAGACAGGGGGGTAACTTCGGCACAGATACGCAGTATTTT
cdr3_aa: CASSLARQGGNFGTDTQYF

clone_size: NA
j_call: TRBJ1-5
d_call: NA
v_call: TRBV12-3/TRBV12-4
cdr3_nt: TGTGCCAGCAGTTCAGGGAGCATCAATCAGCCCCAGCATTTT
cdr3_aa: CASSSGSINQPQHF

clone_size: NA
j_call: TRBJ2-4
d_call: NA
v_call: TRBV28
cdr3_nt: TGTGCCAGCAGTTTATCACAGAATTTAGCCAAAAACATTCAGTACTTC
cdr3_aa: CASSLSQNLAKNIQYF

clone_size: NA
j_call: TRBJ1-6
d_call: NA
v_call: TRBV15
cdr3_nt: TGTGCCACCAGCAGAGATCGGGGTGGCCCACCCCTCCACTTT
cdr3_aa: CATSRDRGGPPLHF

clone_size: NA
j_call: TRBJ2-7
d_call: NA
v_call: TRBV15
cdr3_nt: TGTGCCACCAGCAGAGCCTTCCTAAACGAGCAGTACTTC
cdr3_aa: CATSRAFLNEQYF

clone_size: NA
j_call: TRBJ2-5
d_call: NA
v_call: TRBV7-2
cdr3_nt: TGTGCCAGCAGCTTAGCGGTTCAACGGTTCCAGTACTTC
cdr3_aa: CASSLAVQRFQYF

clone_size: few
j_call: TRBJ1-1
d_call: NA
v_call: TRBV7-9
cdr3_nt: TGTGCCAGCAGCTTAGTAGGGCGCCGAGGGGCTTTCTTT
cdr3_aa: CASSLVGRRGAFF

clone_size: NA
j_call: TRBJ2-2
d_call: NA
v_call: TRBV6-1
cdr3_nt: TGTGCCAGCAGGCGGGACAGAAGGAGCACCGGGGAGCTGTTTTTT
cdr3_aa: CASRRDRRSTGELFF

clone_size: few
j_call: TRBJ2-5
d_call: NA
v_call: TRBV6-1
cdr3_nt: TGTGCCAGCACCTCCCCAGGCATGGGCGAGACCCAGTACTTC
cdr3_aa: CASTSPGMGETQYF

clone_size: many
j_call: TRBJ2-7
d_call: NA
v_call: TRBV6-5
cdr3_nt: TGTGCCAGCAGCTACGACAGGTTTTACGAGCAGTACTTC
cdr3_aa: CASSYDRFYEQYF

clone_size: NA
j_call: TRBJ2-1
d_call: TRBD2
v_call: TRBV4-2
cdr3_nt: TGTGCCAGCAGCCAAGCTCTTATTCTAGCGGGGGAGTACAATGAGCAGTTCTTC
cdr3_aa: CASSQALILAGEYNEQFF

clone_size: NA
j_call: TRBJ2-5
d_call: NA
v_call: TRBV7-9
cdr3_nt: TGTGCCAGCAGCTTAGCCTCAGGGGCGCAGGTCGGGGAGACCCAGTACTTC
cdr3_aa: CASSLASGAQVGETQYF

clone_size: NA
j_call: TRBJ2-1
d_call: NA
v_call: TRBV2
cdr3_nt: TGTGCCAGCAGTCCTGAGGGTCACAATGAGCAGTTCTTC
cdr3_aa: CASSPEGHNEQFF

clone_size: NA
j_call: TRBJ2-5
d_call: TRBD1
v_call: TRBV2
cdr3_nt: TGTGCCAGCAGTGTTTCGACAGGGTTTGGGGAGACCCAGTACTTC
cdr3_aa: CASSVSTGFGETQYF

clone_size: NA
j_call: TRBJ2-6
d_call: TRBD1
v_call: TRBV29-1
cdr3_nt: TGCAGCGTTCGGGACAGCGGATCTGGGGCCAACGTCCTGACTTTC
cdr3_aa: CSVRDSGSGANVLTF

clone_size: few
j_call: TRBJ2-1
d_call: NA
v_call: TRBV15
cdr3_nt: TGTGCCACCAGCAGAGATAGCGGACGCAATGAGCAGTTCTTC
cdr3_aa: CATSRDSGRNEQFF

clone_size: NA
j_call: TRBJ2-3
d_call: NA
v_call: TRBV10-3
cdr3_nt: TGTGCCATCCGTTCCCGAGACACAGATACGCAGTATTTT
cdr3_aa: CAIRSRDTDTQYF

clone_size: NA
j_call: TRBJ2-4
d_call: NA
v_call: TRBV24-1
cdr3_nt: TGTGCCACCAGTGATCCAGCCAAAAACATTCAGTACTTC
cdr3_aa: CATSDPAKNIQYF

clone_size: NA
j_call: TRBJ2-5
d_call: TRBD1
v_call: TRBV12-3/TRBV12-4
cdr3_nt: TGTGCCAGCAGCTCTAGACAGGGGATGTGGGAGACCCAGTACTTC
cdr3_aa: CASSSRQGMWETQYF

clone_size: NA
j_call: TRBJ2-2
d_call: TRBD2
v_call: TRBV11-2
cdr3_nt: TGTGCCAGCAGCTTAGTAGTTTTTTGGCGACTAGCGGGACCCAACACCGGGGAGCTGTTTTTT
cdr3_aa: CASSLVVFWRLAGPNTGELFF

clone_size: NA
j_call: TRBJ2-7
d_call: TRBD2
v_call: TRBV20-1
cdr3_nt: TGCAGTGTTGGTCGACAGCGGGGCTACGAGCAGTACTTC
cdr3_aa: CSVGRQRGYEQYF

clone_size: NA
j_call: TRBJ2-1
d_call: NA
v_call: TRBV24-1
cdr3_nt: TGTGCCACCAGTCCATCCCGACTTGGCCTCGATGAGCAGTTCTTC
cdr3_aa: CATSPSRLGLDEQFF

clone_size: few
j_call: TRBJ2-2
d_call: TRBD2
v_call: TRBV7-8
cdr3_nt: TGTGCCAGCAGCTTAGCCCCACTAGCGGGAGGGTCCGGGGAGCTGTTTTTT
cdr3_aa: CASSLAPLAGGSGELFF

clone_size: few
j_call: TRBJ2-5
d_call: NA
v_call: TRBV24-1
cdr3_nt: TGTGCCACCAGTGAGGGAACGCAGGGCCCCCAAGAGACCCAGTACTTC
cdr3_aa: CATSEGTQGPQETQYF

clone_size: few
j_call: TRBJ2-7
d_call: TRBD1
v_call: TRBV6-1
cdr3_nt: TGTGCCAGCAACCGAGGGACAGGCTCCTACGAGCAGTACTTC
cdr3_aa: CASNRGTGSYEQYF

clone_size: few
j_call: TRBJ2-1
d_call: NA
v_call: TRBV7-9
cdr3_nt: TGTGCCAGCAGCCTAACCCGAGATGGTGAGCAGTTCTTC
cdr3_aa: CASSLTRDGEQFF

clone_size: few
j_call: TRBJ1-6
d_call: NA
v_call: TRBV6-5
cdr3_nt: TGTGCCAGCAGTTATTATGTTCAGGGTAGGAGCTCCTATAATTCACCCCTCCACTTT
cdr3_aa: CASSYYVQGRSSYNSPLHF

clone_size: NA
j_call: TRBJ1-4
d_call: NA
v_call: TRBV7-9
cdr3_nt: TGTGCCAGCAGTTCACAATTCCCCAATGAAAAACTGTTTTTT
cdr3_aa: CASSSQFPNEKLFF

clone_size: NA
j_call: TRBJ2-1
d_call: TRBD2
v_call: TRBV25-1
cdr3_nt: TGTGCCAGCAGTGAGTCTAGCGGGAAGAGCTTCAATGAGCAGTTCTTC
cdr3_aa: CASSESSGKSFNEQFF

clone_size: NA
j_call: TRBJ1-4
d_call: NA
v_call: TRBV20-1
cdr3_nt: TGCAGTGCTAGGAGGGTCGAAAAACTGTTTTTT
cdr3_aa: CSARRVEKLFF